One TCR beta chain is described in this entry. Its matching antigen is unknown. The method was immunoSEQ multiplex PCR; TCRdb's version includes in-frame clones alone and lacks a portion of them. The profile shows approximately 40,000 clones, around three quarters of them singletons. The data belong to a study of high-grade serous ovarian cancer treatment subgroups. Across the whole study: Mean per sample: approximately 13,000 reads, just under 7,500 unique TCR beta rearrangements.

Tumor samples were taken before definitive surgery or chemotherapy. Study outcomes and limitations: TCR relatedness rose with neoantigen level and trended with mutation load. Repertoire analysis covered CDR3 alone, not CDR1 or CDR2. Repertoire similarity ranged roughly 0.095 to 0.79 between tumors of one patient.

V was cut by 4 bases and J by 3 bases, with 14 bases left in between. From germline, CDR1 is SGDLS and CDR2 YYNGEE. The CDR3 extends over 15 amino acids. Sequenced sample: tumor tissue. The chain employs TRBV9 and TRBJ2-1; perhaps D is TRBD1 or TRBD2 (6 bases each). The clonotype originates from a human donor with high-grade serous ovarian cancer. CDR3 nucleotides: TGTGCCAGCAGCCCAGGGGAGCGGGTCTACAATGAGCAGTTCTTC. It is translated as CASSPGERVYNEQFF.